Presented here are 5 T cell receptor beta chains from one specimen sequenced in a study of CD8+CD57+ T cells in acquired aplastic anemia. TCR beta VDJ and CDR3 profiles were obtained from a genomic DNA template. TCRdb re-called the reads through MiXCR, storing one row per CDR3 protein. The top ten hold 2.5% to 3.5% of the sample, which has approximately 150,000 distinct CDR3 sequences, around half seen once. CD8+CD57+ cell expansion, shown by flow cytometry, had occurred in the patients selected for sequencing. Sequenced input: sorted CD4+, CD8+, or CD8+CD57+ T cells (not recorded which) from PBMCs. The receptors derive from a human donor with aplastic anemia.

There are many counts of this clonotype. The chain is built from TRBV10-3 and TRBJ1-2, with 9 nucleotides matching TRBD1. Germline CDR1 and CDR2: ENHRY and SYGVKD. The CDR3 is 14 residues long. The V segment lost 7 bases and the J segment 3 bases; nucleotides outside the gene matches: 6. The CDR3 DNA reads TGTGCCATCAAACCGGGACAGGGAGACTATGGCTACACCTTC. This gives the protein CAIKPGQGDYGYTF.

The chain carries TRBV10-3 and TRBJ2-3; 8 positions agree with TRBD2. Germline V gene data show CDR1 as ENHRY and CDR2 as SYGVKD. The CDR3 is made up of 14 amino acids. With 4 bases clipped from V and 11 bases from J, the junction kept 11 bases outside the gene matches. CDR3 DNA: TGTGCCATCAGTGCCGGGACTAGGGACAATGAGCAGTATTTT. Translation gives CAISAGTRDNEQYF.

V gene TRBV20-1 combines with J gene TRBJ1-1; D is unresolved. Germline CDR1 is DFQATT and CDR2 is SNEGSKA (reference sequence). CDR3 length: 16 amino acids. V shed 6 bases and J shed 4 bases, with 24 bases lying between them. The CDR3, as DNA: TGCAGTGCCAGCAGCCCCCCCAAAGGGTTAATCACTGAAGCTTTCTTT. This codes for CSASSPPKGLITEAFF.

V usage is TRBV29-1 and J usage is TRBJ2-3, with 8 nucleotides matching TRBD1. Germline loops: CDR1 SQVTM, CDR2 ANQGSEA. After removal of 6 bases from V and 2 bases from J, the junction contained 13 bases not matched to a gene. The CDR3 has 16 residues. CDR3 nucleotides: TGCAGCGTATCCGGGACAGGTAGTTTACTCACAGATACGCAGTATTTT. Protein sequence: CSVSGTGSLLTDTQYF.

The J gene is TRBJ2-1, the V gene TRBV5-1; 8 positions match TRBD2. The CDR3 sequence is 15 residues long. Per germline, CDR1 SGHRS and CDR2 YFSETQ. The V segment lost 3 bases and the J segment 8 bases; nucleotides outside the gene matches: 10. The CDR3 sequence: CASSYSGVLSDEQFF. CDR3 bases: TGCGCCAGCAGCTATAGCGGGGTCCTTTCGGATGAGCAGTTCTTC.